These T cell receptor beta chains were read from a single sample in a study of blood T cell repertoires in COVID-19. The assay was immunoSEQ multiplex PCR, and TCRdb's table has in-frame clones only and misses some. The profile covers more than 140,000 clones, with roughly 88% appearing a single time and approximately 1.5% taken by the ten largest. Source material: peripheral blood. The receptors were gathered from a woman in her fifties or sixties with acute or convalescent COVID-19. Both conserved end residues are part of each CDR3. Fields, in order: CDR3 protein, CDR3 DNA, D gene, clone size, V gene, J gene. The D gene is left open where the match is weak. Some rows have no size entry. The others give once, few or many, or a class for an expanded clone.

CASSLRTGNTEAFF	TGCGCCAGCAGCTTACGGACAGGTAACACTGAAGCTTTCTTT	TRBD1	once	TRBV5-1	TRBJ1-1
CAWRSQKNTEAFF	TGTGCCTGGAGGTCCCAGAAGAACACTGAAGCTTTCTTT	NA	few	TRBV30	TRBJ1-1
CASSVGGVSTEAFF	TGTGCCAGCAGTGTCGGGGGGGTAAGCACTGAAGCTTTCTTT	NA	NA	TRBV28	TRBJ1-1
CASSFSSRDYGYTF	TGTGCCAGCAGCTTCAGCAGTCGGGACTATGGCTACACCTTC	NA	once	TRBV7-3	TRBJ1-2
CASSLGVRNTIYF	TGTGCCAGCAGTCTAGGGGTTCGAAACACCATATATTTT	NA	once	TRBV6-5	TRBJ1-3
CASSLGPQGTEAFF	TGTGCCAGCAGCTTAGGCCCACAGGGCACTGAAGCTTTCTTT	NA	NA	TRBV7-2	TRBJ1-1
CATSRARGQRNQPQHF	TGTGCCACCAGCAGAGCTAGGGGACAGCGCAATCAGCCCCAGCATTTT	TRBD1	NA	TRBV15	TRBJ1-5
CASSEDGRGRDLYEQYF	TGTGCCAGCAGTGAGGACGGTCGCGGGCGGGACCTCTACGAGCAGTACTTC	NA	NA	TRBV2	TRBJ2-7
CASSKGTSGGAIYEQYF	TGTGCCAGCAGCAAAGGGACTAGCGGGGGGGCGATCTACGAGCAGTACTTC	TRBD2	NA	TRBV5-4	TRBJ2-7
CASSSRALWTAFDTEAFF	TGTGCCAGCAGCTCTAGAGCGTTGTGGACAGCCTTTGACACTGAAGCTTTCTTT	NA	NA	TRBV5-5	TRBJ1-1
CASSLASHRANGYTF	TGTGCCAGCAGCTTAGCAAGTCACAGGGCCAATGGCTACACCTTC	NA	NA	TRBV7-2	TRBJ1-2
CASGFGLSGNTIYF	TGTGCCAGTGGCTTTGGCCTCTCTGGAAACACCATATATTTT	NA	few	TRBV19	TRBJ1-3
CASSYRLPNQPQHF	TGTGCCAGCAGCTACAGGCTACCAAATCAGCCCCAGCATTTT	NA	NA	TRBV11-2	TRBJ1-5
CASSPGTTNYGYTF	TGTGCCAGCAGTCCGGGGACAACGAACTATGGCTACACCTTC	NA	NA	TRBV28	TRBJ1-2
CASSQNRGREKLFF	TGTGCCAGCAGCCAAAACAGGGGACGGGAAAAACTGTTTTTT	TRBD1	few	TRBV11-2	TRBJ1-4
CASRKEVDNQPQHF	TGTGCCAGCAGGAAGGAGGTAGACAATCAGCCCCAGCATTTT	NA	NA	TRBV2	TRBJ1-5
CASSLGVPSTEAFF	TGTGCCAGTAGTCTCGGGGTCCCCTCGACAGAAGCTTTCTTT	NA	NA	TRBV19	TRBJ1-1
CASSLDRVGLTDGYTF	TGTGCCAGCAGTCTGGACAGGGTTGGATTAACGGATGGCTACACCTTC	TRBD1	few	TRBV5-6	TRBJ1-2
CASSYLQGNTEAFF	TGTGCCAGCAGCTACTTGCAGGGCAACACTGAAGCTTTCTTT	NA	NA	TRBV5-4	TRBJ1-1
CASSPPVGQNTEAFF	TGTGCCAGCTCACCTCCGGTTGGGCAAAACACTGAAGCTTTCTTT	NA	NA	TRBV18	TRBJ1-1
CASRKRESGTGELFF	TGTGCCAGCCGAAAAAGAGAATCGGGGACCGGGGAGCTGTTTTTT	NA	NA	TRBV3-1/TRBV3-2	TRBJ2-2
CASSLAADTQYF	TGCGCCAGCAGCTTGGCCGCGGATACGCAGTATTTT	NA	few	TRBV5-1	TRBJ2-3
CASSPVQGSNTEAFF	TGTGCCAGCAGCCCCGTACAGGGATCGAACACTGAAGCTTTCTTT	NA	NA	TRBV9	TRBJ1-1
CASSLGGGYRAEAFF	TGTGCCAGCAGCTTAGGGGGGGGGTACAGGGCTGAAGCTTTCTTT	NA	NA	TRBV7-2	TRBJ1-1
CASSVERGEVTEAFF	TGTGCCAGCAGCGTAGAACGGGGGGAGGTCACTGAAGCTTTCTTT	NA	once	TRBV9	TRBJ1-1
CASSSHTTGNTIYF	TGTGCCAGCAGTTCACACACCACTGGAAACACCATATATTTT	NA	NA	TRBV6-6	TRBJ1-3
CAWSETASYEQYF	TGTGCCTGGAGCGAGACAGCCTCCTACGAGCAGTACTTC	NA	NA	TRBV30	TRBJ2-7
CASSLWGQGIGTQYF	TGTGCCAGCAGCTTGTGGGGACAGGGAATCGGGACCCAGTACTTC	TRBD1	NA	TRBV5-8	TRBJ2-5
CASSLVRAHEQYF	TGTGCCAGCAGTTTAGTCAGGGCCCACGAGCAGTACTTC	NA	NA	TRBV27	TRBJ2-7
CASSQDAGAEGYTF	TGCGCCAGCAGCCAAGATGCTGGGGCTGAAGGCTACACCTTC	NA	few	TRBV4-1	TRBJ1-2
CASSRTSQDNSKQFF	TGTGCCAGCAGCCGGACTAGTCAAGATAACTCCAAGCAGTTCTTC	TRBD2	NA	TRBV3-1/TRBV3-2	TRBJ2-1
CASSPTLGAGLNSPLHF	TGTGCCAGCAGCCCTACGTTGGGGGCAGGGCTAAATTCACCCCTCCACTTT	NA	NA	TRBV27	TRBJ1-6
CASSQNTEAFF	TGTGCCAGCAGCCAAAACACTGAAGCTTTCTTT	NA	NA	TRBV12-3/TRBV12-4	TRBJ1-1
CASSQSAGTVPVPIYF	TGTGCCAGCAGCCAATCGGCCGGGACTGTTCCCGTTCCCATATATTTT	NA	once	TRBV16	TRBJ1-3
CAWSPGGTNEKLFF	TGTGCCTGGAGTCCGGGAGGAACTAATGAAAAACTGTTTTTT	NA	NA	TRBV30	TRBJ1-4
CASSSVRGVSGANVLTF	TGTGCCAGCAGCTCGGTACGGGGGGTTTCGGGGGCCAACGTCCTGACTTTC	TRBD2	NA	TRBV11-2	TRBJ2-6
CASRTAVSNSLHF	TGTGCCAGCCGGACAGCAGTCTCGAACTCCCTCCACTTT	NA	NA	TRBV18	TRBJ1-6
CASSRGLAENEQFF	TGTGCCAGCAGCCGTGGACTAGCGGAGAATGAGCAGTTCTTC	TRBD2	NA	TRBV3-1/TRBV3-2	TRBJ2-1
CASSLGTANTEAFF	TGCGCCAGCAGCCTCGGGACAGCAAACACTGAAGCTTTCTTT	TRBD1	NA	TRBV5-1	TRBJ1-1
CASSPRSGIQETQYF	TGTGCCAGCTCACCACGGTCAGGGATTCAAGAGACCCAGTACTTC	NA	NA	TRBV18	TRBJ2-5
CASSLDRTSSFELYF	TGCGCCAGCAGCTTGGACCGGACTAGTTCCTTTGAGTTGTACTTC	TRBD2	NA	TRBV5-1	TRBJ2-7
CASSVRADGINTGELFF	TGCGCCAGCAGCGTGAGGGCTGACGGAATTAACACCGGGGAGCTGTTTTTT	NA	NA	TRBV5-1	TRBJ2-2
CASSHSGGFGYEQYF	TGTGCCAGCAGTCACAGTGGGGGCTTCGGGTACGAGCAGTACTTC	NA	NA	TRBV6-5	TRBJ2-7
CASSSSGTLEKLFF	TGTGCCAGCAGCTCATCCGGGACACTTGAAAAACTGTTTTTT	NA	NA	TRBV7-2	TRBJ1-4
CASSHPRGHETQYF	TGTGCCAGCAGTCACCCCAGGGGGCACGAGACCCAGTACTTC	TRBD1	NA	TRBV6-5	TRBJ2-5
CASSEDGTGSNEQFF	TGTGCCAGCAGTGAAGACGGGACAGGGTCCAATGAGCAGTTCTTC	TRBD1	NA	TRBV6-1	TRBJ2-1
CASSSPLRTGDNEQFF	TGTGCCAGCAGCTCTCCCTTGCGGACAGGAGACAATGAGCAGTTCTTC	TRBD1	NA	TRBV7-6	TRBJ2-1
CASSSGLAGTDTQYF	TGTGCCAGCAGTTCTGGACTAGCGGGCACAGATACGCAGTATTTT	TRBD2	NA	TRBV6-2/TRBV6-3	TRBJ2-3
CASIPGQTNEKLFF	TGTGCCAGCATTCCGGGACAGACTAATGAAAAACTGTTTTTT	TRBD1	NA	TRBV6-6	TRBJ1-4
CACTGFSSYNSPLHF	TGTGCCTGCACAGGGTTCAGCTCCTATAATTCACCCCTCCACTTT	NA	NA	TRBV30	TRBJ1-6
CASSLSIAGGAPNTGELFF	TGTGCCAGCAGTTTATCGATAGCGGGGGGCGCGCCGAACACCGGGGAGCTGTTTTTT	TRBD2	NA	TRBV27	TRBJ2-2
CASSPGSRRGQPQHF	TGTGCCAGCAGCCCCGGCAGTAGACGGGGACAGCCCCAGCATTTT	NA	NA	TRBV5-8	TRBJ1-5
CASSYRGGETQYF	TGTGCCAGCAGTTACCGCGGGGGGGAGACCCAGTACTTC	TRBD2	NA	TRBV6-6	TRBJ2-5
CASALGGGYTGELFF	TGTGCCAGCGCTCTGGGGGGTGGCTACACCGGGGAGCTGTTTTTT	NA	NA	TRBV9	TRBJ2-2
CASSDRGTGAYEQYF	TGTGCCAGCAGTGATCGCGGGACAGGAGCCTACGAGCAGTACTTC	TRBD1	NA	TRBV25-1	TRBJ2-7